The T cell receptor (beta chain) described here comes from a study of shared clonotypes between healthy human individuals. Study findings and constraints: Naive CD4 clonotypes overlapped across a handful of donors at around 4.7%. Few donors limited the genetic and exposure-history diversity represented.

The germline V gene has CDR1 SGHVS and CDR2 FQNEAQ. Trimming took 7 bases from V and 6 from J, leaving 22 bases between them. This CDR3 region has 16 residues. Terminally differentiated effector memory CD45RA+ cells were left out of the naive CD8 fraction, which was CD45RO-negative and positively selected for CCR7. The study enrolled healthy HIV-negative adults without recent acute infections or vaccinations as donors. In the original analysis: In the immunoSEQ data, sequences were junction-only and lacked quality scores, so filtering differed. The protocol was immunoSEQ multiplex PCR, while the TCRdb copy is restricted to in-frame clones and leaves out a portion. The V and J calls and the clone size are those of that table, but D and trimming were determined from the DNA. The sample records hundreds of thousands of clones, around 90% being singletons. To note about this clone: Its antigen is currently unknown.

This sequence was found in a man aged 30 to 45 in good health. Specimen: naive CD8+ T cells sorted from blood. J is TRBJ1-5 and V is TRBV7-8; a possible D gene is TRBD1 (5 bases). CDR3 sequence (DNA): TGTGCCAGCACGAACGGCGTGTGGGGGGACGGTCAGCCCCAGCATTTT. Encoded protein: CASTNGVWGDGQPQHF.